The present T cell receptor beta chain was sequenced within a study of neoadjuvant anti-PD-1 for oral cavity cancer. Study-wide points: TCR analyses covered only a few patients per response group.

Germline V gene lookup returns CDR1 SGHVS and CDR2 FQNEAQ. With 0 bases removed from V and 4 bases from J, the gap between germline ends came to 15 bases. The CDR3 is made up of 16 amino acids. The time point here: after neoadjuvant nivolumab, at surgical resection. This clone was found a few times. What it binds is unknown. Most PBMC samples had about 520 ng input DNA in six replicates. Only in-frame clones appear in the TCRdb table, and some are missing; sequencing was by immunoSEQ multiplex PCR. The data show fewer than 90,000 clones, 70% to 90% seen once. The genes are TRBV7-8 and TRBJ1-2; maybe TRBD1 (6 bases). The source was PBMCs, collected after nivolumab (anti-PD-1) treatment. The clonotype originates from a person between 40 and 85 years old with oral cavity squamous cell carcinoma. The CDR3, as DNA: TGTGCCAGCAGCTTAGCAGGGGGGACAACCCTCTATGGCTACACCTTC. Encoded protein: CASSLAGGTTLYGYTF. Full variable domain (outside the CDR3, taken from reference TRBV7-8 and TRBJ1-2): GAGVSQSPRYKVAKRGQDVALRCDPISGHVSLFWYQQALGQGPEFLTYFQNEAQLDKSGLPSDRFFAERPEGSVSTLKIQRTQQEDSAVYLCASSLAGGTTLYGYTFGSGTRLTVV.